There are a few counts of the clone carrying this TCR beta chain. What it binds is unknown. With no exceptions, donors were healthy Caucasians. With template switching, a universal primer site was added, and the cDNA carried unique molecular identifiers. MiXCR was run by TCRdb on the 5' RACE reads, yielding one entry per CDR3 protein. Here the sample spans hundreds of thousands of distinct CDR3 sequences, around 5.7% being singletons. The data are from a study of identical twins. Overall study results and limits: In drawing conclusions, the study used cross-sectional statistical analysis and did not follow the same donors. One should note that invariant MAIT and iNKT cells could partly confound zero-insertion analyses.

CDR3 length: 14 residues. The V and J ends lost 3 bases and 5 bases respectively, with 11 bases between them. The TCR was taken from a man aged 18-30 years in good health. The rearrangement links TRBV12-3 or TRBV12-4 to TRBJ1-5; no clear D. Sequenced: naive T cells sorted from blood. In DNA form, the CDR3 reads TGTGCCAGCAGTTTGGGCGAATACCATCAGCCCCAGCATTTT. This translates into CASSLGEYHQPQHF.